Following are 18 T cell receptor beta chains from one sample sequenced in a study of blood T cell repertoires in COVID-19. The repertoire was sequenced with immunoSEQ multiplex PCR; TCRdb's copy has only in-frame clones and lacks some. The data hold fewer than 500,000 clones, with about 90% observed a single time. The sequenced material came from PBMCs or T cells enriched from blood (not recorded which). These receptors were collected from a woman aged 18-30 years who had recovered from COVID-19.

This clone occurred once. The rearrangement links TRBV15 to TRBJ1-5; D remains unclear. CDR1 is LNHNV, CDR2 YYDKDF, per germline (reference sequence). Trimming took off 1 base at V and 7 bases at J, with 20 bases between the two ends. This CDR3 region has 17 residues. The CDR3 loop is CATSRGGALLQSQPQHF. CDR3 DNA: TGTGCCACCAGCAGAGGGGGAGCCCTACTCCAGTCCCAGCCCCAGCATTTT.

This sequence joins TRBV10-3 and TRBJ1-6, with a weak D call TRBD1 (5 bases). The CDR3 loop spans 15 amino acids. The germline V gene has CDR1 ENHRY and CDR2 SYGVKD. V lost 8 bases and J 5 bases, leaving 16 bases between the germline ends. The CDR3 is CAIATGGANNSPLHF. Here the CDR3 DNA reads TGTGCCATCGCCACCGGAGGGGCTAATAATTCACCCCTCCACTTT.

The gene calls are TRBV4-2 and TRBJ2-2, with 7 bases identical to TRBD2. V lost 1 base to trimming and J lost 6 bases; unmatched junction nucleotides: 8. Germline values: CDR1 LGHNA, CDR2 YNFKEQ. The CDR3 contains 16 residues. The CDR3 coding sequence is TGTGCCAGCAGCCAAGTTTCGGGGGGAAGTCCCGGGGAGCTGTTTTTT. This codes for CASSQVSGGSPGELFF.

The gene calls are TRBV6-1 and TRBJ2-1; 7 bases match TRBD2. The ends lost 4 bases at V and 5 bases at J; junction bases unmatched: 11. The V gene's germline CDR1 is MNHNS and CDR2 SASEGT. There are 16 residues in the CDR3. The CDR3 loop is CASSGEGGVTDNEQFF. CDR3 sequence (DNA): TGTGCCAGCAGTGGGGAGGGAGGGGTTACGGACAATGAGCAGTTCTTC.

This chain joins TRBV5-4 and TRBJ1-3; no reliable D call. The CDR3 extends over 15 amino acids. V was cut by 0 bases and J by 1 base, with 8 bases left in between. The germline gives CDR1 SGHNT, CDR2 YYREEE (reference sequence). The CDR3 region is CASSLAGASGNTIYF. The DNA of the CDR3 is TGTGCCAGCAGCTTGGCAGGTGCATCTGGAAACACCATATATTTT.

The V and J genes are TRBV7-9 and TRBJ1-1; the D gene is possibly TRBD1 (6 bases). The CDR3 consists of 14 residues. CDR1 is SEHNR, CDR2 FQNEAQ, per germline (reference sequence). V lost 4 bases to trimming and J lost 1 base, with 10 bases between them. CDR3 protein: CASSSQGQNTEAFF. The CDR3 DNA is TGTGCCAGCAGCTCACAGGGACAGAACACTGAAGCTTTCTTT.

This clone showed up just once. The V and J genes are TRBV10-3 and TRBJ2-7; 7 positions agree with TRBD1. The CDR3 is made up of 13 amino acids. Germline assignment: CDR1 ENHRY and CDR2 SYGVKD. V lost 3 bases and J lost 6; bases outside the gene matches: 5. CDR3 bases: TGTGCCATCAGTGACTATACAGGGGTCGAGCAGTACTTC. It is translated as CAISDYTGVEQYF.

The chain recombines TRBV30 with TRBJ2-1; 9 bases are shared with TRBD1. The CDR3 is 15 amino acids. Germline values: CDR1 GTSNPN, CDR2 SVGIG (reference sequence). The V gene end was trimmed by 1 base and the J gene end by 3 bases; junction bases not matched to a gene: 4. CDR3 nucleotide sequence: TGTGCCTGGAGTGAAGGGACAGGGATCTACAATGAGCAGTTCTTC. Translated, it gives CAWSEGTGIYNEQFF.

The chain has TRBV7-9 and TRBJ1-1, with D unclear. Germline CDR1 is SEHNR and CDR2 is FQNEAQ (reference sequence). The CDR3 totals 13 residues. Trimming took off 4 bases at V and 0 bases at J, with 6 bases between the two ends. The CDR3 loop reads CASSSFMNTEAFF. The CDR3 nucleotides are TGTGCCAGCAGCTCGTTTATGAACACTGAAGCTTTCTTT.

The chain links TRBV6-1 to TRBJ2-4, with D possibly being TRBD2 (6 bases). Germline V gene lookup returns CDR1 MNHNS and CDR2 SASEGT. V gave up 2 bases and J gave up 8 bases, with 19 bases separating them. CDR3 length: 16 residues. The CDR3 reads CASSERENREFDIQYF. DNA for the CDR3: TGTGCCAGCAGTGAACGAGAGAACCGGGAGTTTGACATTCAGTACTTC.

This clone was seen more than once but under ten times. The chain has TRBV5-8 and TRBJ2-2, with 8 bases matching TRBD2. Looked up from germline, CDR1 is SGHTS and CDR2 is YDEGEE. V lost 0 bases, J lost 7 bases, and 5 bases stayed unmatched. The CDR3 covers 15 residues. This CDR3 is CASSLVRSGNGELFF. CDR3 DNA: TGTGCCAGCAGCTTGGTTCGTAGCGGGAACGGGGAGCTGTTTTTT.

V and J are TRBV27 and TRBJ2-7; D is unresolved. Germline assignment: CDR1 MNHEY and CDR2 SMNVEV (reference sequence). V was cut by 8 bases and J by 0 bases, with 17 bases left in between. This CDR3 is built from 15 residues. CDR3 protein: CASSPRTASSYEQYF. The CDR3 DNA follows: TGTGCCAGCTCCCCAAGAACCGCCAGCTCCTACGAGCAGTACTTC.

This clone turned up a few times. V and J are TRBV7-8 and TRBJ2-1; D not certain. The CDR3 consists of 14 residues. Germline CDR1 and CDR2: SGHVS and FQNEAQ. The V and J ends lost 4 bases and 1 base respectively, with 8 bases between them. The CDR3 region is CASSSLTSYNEQFF. The CDR3 DNA sequence: TGTGCCAGCAGCTCATTGACATCCTACAATGAGCAGTTCTTC.

This chain joins TRBV7-3 and TRBJ1-1; D unclear. The germline V and J ends were trimmed by 8 bases and 9 bases, with 13 bases remaining between them. Germline lookup yields CDR1 SGHTA and CDR2 FQGTGA. The CDR3 loop spans 11 amino acids. Here the CDR3 reads CASLPRRKAFF. CDR3 in DNA: TGTGCCAGCCTCCCCCGGCGGAAAGCTTTCTTT.

This chain uses TRBV11-2 with TRBJ1-6, with 11 bases that match TRBD1. The CDR3 totals 16 residues. Germline CDR1 SGHAT, CDR2 FQNNGV. With V trimmed by 1 base and J by 6 bases, 2 bases remained unmatched. The CDR3 sequence is CASSLAGQGGNSPLHF. In DNA form, the CDR3 reads TGTGCCAGCAGCTTAGCGGGACAGGGGGGTAATTCACCCCTCCACTTT.

The J gene is TRBJ1-5, the V gene TRBV2; TRBD1 aligns across 8 bases. The CDR3 is made up of 13 amino acids. J gave up 7 bases and V 8 bases, and 7 bases lay outside the gene matches. The germline gives CDR1 SNHLY, CDR2 FYNNEI. This CDR3 is CASDDRGGQPQHF. The CDR3 coding sequence is TGTGCCAGCGACGACAGGGGAGGACAGCCCCAGCATTTT.

This clone was seen just once. This chain joins TRBV5-1 and TRBJ2-5; 11 positions match TRBD2. The CDR3 has 16 residues. The V gene's germline CDR1 is SGHRS and CDR2 YFSETQ. The V and J ends lost 4 bases and 2 bases, in that order; junction bases with no gene match: 7. CDR3 coding DNA: TGCGCCAGCAGCCCGGCTAGCGGGGGGACTCAAGAGACCCAGTACTTC. Translated: CASSPASGGTQETQYF.

The rearrangement uses TRBV18 and TRBJ2-7; 8 bases line up with TRBD2. This CDR3 is built from 15 residues. CDR1 is KGHSH and CDR2 is LQKENI in the germline V gene. V lost 6 bases and J lost 4; bases outside the gene matches: 11. For the CDR3, the DNA is TGTGCCAGCTCGCTTACTAGCGGACAGAGTTACGAGCAGTACTTC. As protein: CASSLTSGQSYEQYF.